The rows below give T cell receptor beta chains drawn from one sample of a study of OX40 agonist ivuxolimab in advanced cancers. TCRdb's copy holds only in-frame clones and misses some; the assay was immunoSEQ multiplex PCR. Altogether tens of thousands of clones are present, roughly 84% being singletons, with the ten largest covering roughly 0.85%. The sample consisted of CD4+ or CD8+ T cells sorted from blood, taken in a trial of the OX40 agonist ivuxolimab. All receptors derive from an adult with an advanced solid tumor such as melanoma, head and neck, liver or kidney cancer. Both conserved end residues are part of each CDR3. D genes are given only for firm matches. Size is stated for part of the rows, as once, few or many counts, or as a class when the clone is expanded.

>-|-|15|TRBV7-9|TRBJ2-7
CASSLIQEKGYEQYF
TGTGCCAGCAGCTTGATACAGGAAAAAGGCTACGAGCAGTACTTC
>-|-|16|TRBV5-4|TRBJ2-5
CASSLDSRSNQETQYF
TGTGCCAGCAGCTTGGACAGCAGAAGTAACCAAGAGACCCAGTACTTC
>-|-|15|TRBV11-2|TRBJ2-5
CASSYVGGQQETQYF
TGTGCCAGCAGCTATGTCGGCGGCCAGCAAGAGACCCAGTACTTC
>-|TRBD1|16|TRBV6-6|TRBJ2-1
CASSYSGTGQGNEQFF
TGTGCCAGCAGTTACTCAGGGACAGGCCAGGGCAATGAGCAGTTCTTC
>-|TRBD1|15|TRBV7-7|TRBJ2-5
CASSLSPGGQETQYF
TGTGCTAGCAGCTTAAGTCCAGGGGGCCAAGAGACCCAGTACTTC
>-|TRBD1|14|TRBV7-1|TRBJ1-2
CASSLTGARYGYTF
TGTGCCAGCAGCTTAACAGGGGCGCGTTATGGCTACACCTTC
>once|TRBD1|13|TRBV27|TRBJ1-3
CASKRQGAYTIYF
TGTGCCAGCAAACGACAGGGGGCTTACACCATATATTTT
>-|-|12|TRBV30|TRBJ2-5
CAWSVIPGTQYF
TGTGCCTGGAGTGTAATACCCGGGACCCAGTACTTC
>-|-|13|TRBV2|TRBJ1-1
CASQFDKNTEAFF
TGTGCCAGCCAGTTTGATAAGAACACTGAAGCTTTCTTT
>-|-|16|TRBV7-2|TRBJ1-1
CASSLFPVQENTEAFF
TGTGCCAGCAGCCTGTTCCCAGTGCAAGAGAACACTGAAGCTTTCTTT
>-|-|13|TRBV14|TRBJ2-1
CASSPGLSLPQFF
TGTGCCAGCAGCCCAGGACTATCCCTACCTCAGTTCTTC
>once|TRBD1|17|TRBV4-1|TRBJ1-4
CASSQEWTGQENEKLFF
TGCGCCAGCAGCCAAGAGTGGACGGGACAGGAAAATGAAAAACTGTTTTTT
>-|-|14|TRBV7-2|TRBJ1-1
CASGGAGSVTEAFF
TGTGCCAGCGGGGGGGCGGGATCGGTCACTGAAGCTTTCTTT
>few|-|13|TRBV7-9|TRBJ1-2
CASSIGDIRGYTF
TGTGCCAGCAGCATTGGGGACATCCGTGGCTACACCTTC
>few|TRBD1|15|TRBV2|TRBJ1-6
CASSEVGTGKSPLHF
TGTGCCAGCAGTGAAGTTGGGACAGGGAAGTCACCCCTCCACTTT
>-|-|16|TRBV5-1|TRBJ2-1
CASSLGRLDSYNEQFF
TGCGCCAGCAGCTTGGGGAGGCTTGACTCATACAATGAGCAGTTCTTC
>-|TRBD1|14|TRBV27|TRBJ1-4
CASRRAGGIEKLFF
TGTGCCAGCAGAAGGGCAGGGGGGATTGAAAAACTGTTTTTT
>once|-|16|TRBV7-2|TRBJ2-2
CASSLGPRRDTGELFF
TGTGCCAGCAGCTTAGGACCCCGGCGGGACACCGGGGAGCTGTTTTTT
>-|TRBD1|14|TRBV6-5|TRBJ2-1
CASSYFRQGARWFF
TGTGCCAGCAGTTACTTCCGACAGGGGGCAAGATGGTTCTTC
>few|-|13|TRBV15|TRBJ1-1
CATSRELTTEAFF
TGTGCCACCAGCAGAGAGTTAACCACTGAAGCTTTCTTT
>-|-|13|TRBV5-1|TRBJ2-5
CASSFGSGETQYF
TGCGCCAGCAGCTTTGGGTCCGGAGAGACCCAGTACTTC
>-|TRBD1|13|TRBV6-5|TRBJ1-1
CASSYPGGAEAFF
TGTGCCAGCAGTTACCCAGGGGGCGCTGAAGCTTTCTTT
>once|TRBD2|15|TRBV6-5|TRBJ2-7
CASRNGLGSPYEQYF
TGTGCCAGCAGGAACGGACTAGGCTCTCCCTACGAGCAGTACTTC
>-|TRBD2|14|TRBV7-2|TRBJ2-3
CASRRLAGVNTQYF
TGTGCCAGCAGGAGACTAGCGGGGGTGAATACGCAGTATTTT
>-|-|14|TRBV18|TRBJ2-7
CASSPRGTPGEQYF
TGTGCCAGCTCACCACGGGGAACCCCGGGCGAGCAGTACTTC
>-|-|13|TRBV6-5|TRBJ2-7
CASGPSRVGEQYF
TGTGCCAGCGGGCCCAGCAGGGTAGGCGAGCAGTACTTC
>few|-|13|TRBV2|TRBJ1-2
CATTRTAPYGYTF
TGTGCCACCACCAGGACGGCCCCTTATGGCTACACCTTC
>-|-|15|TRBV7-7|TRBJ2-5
CASSLEGLSGETQYF
TGTGCCAGCAGCTTAGAGGGCCTCTCGGGGGAGACCCAGTACTTC
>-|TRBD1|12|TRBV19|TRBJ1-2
CATSTGAYGYTF
TGTGCCACCTCGACAGGGGCGTATGGCTACACCTTC
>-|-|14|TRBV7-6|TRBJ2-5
CASSLNRAQETQYF
TGTGCCAGCAGCTTAAACAGGGCCCAAGAGACCCAGTACTTC
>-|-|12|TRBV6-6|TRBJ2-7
CASGPGKPEQYF
TGTGCCAGCGGCCCAGGGAAACCCGAGCAGTACTTC
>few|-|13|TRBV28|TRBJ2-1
CASSWVSVNEQFF
TGTGCCAGCAGTTGGGTTAGCGTTAATGAGCAGTTCTTC
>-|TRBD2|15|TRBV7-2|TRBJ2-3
CASRRGGGRTDTQYF
TGTGCCAGCAGACGCGGGGGGGGACGCACAGATACGCAGTATTTT
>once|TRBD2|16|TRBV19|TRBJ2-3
CASRTSTSGTGDTQYF
TGTGCCAGTAGGACTTCGACTAGCGGGACTGGAGATACGCAGTATTTT
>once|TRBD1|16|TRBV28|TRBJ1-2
CASSLPHPGQGNGYTF
TGTGCCAGCAGTTTACCTCACCCAGGACAGGGAAATGGCTACACCTTC
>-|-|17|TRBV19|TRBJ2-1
CASSIRGSLGSYNEQFF
TGTGCCAGTAGTATAAGGGGCTCCTTAGGCTCCTACAATGAGCAGTTCTTC
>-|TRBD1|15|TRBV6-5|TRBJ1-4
CASRKRTGRGEKLFF
TGTGCCAGCAGAAAAAGGACAGGGAGGGGTGAAAAACTGTTTTTT
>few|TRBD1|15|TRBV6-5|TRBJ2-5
CASSYLTGPGKTQYF
TGTGCCAGCAGTTACCTGACAGGGCCCGGGAAGACCCAGTACTTC
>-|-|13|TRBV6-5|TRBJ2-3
CASSPMSTDTQYF
TGTGCCAGCAGCCCCATGTCCACAGATACGCAGTATTTT
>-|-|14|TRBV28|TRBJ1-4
CASKRGGVDEKLFF
TGTGCCAGCAAAAGAGGGGGGGTGGACGAAAAACTGTTTTTT
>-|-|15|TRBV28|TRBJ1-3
CASGLTGRAGNTIYF
TGTGCCAGCGGATTGACAGGAAGGGCTGGAAACACCATATATTTT
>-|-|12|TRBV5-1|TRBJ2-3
CASSYSTDTQYF
TGCGCCAGCAGCTATAGCACAGATACGCAGTATTTT
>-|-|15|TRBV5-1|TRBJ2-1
CASSLEGWPYNEQFF
TGCGCCAGCAGCTTGGAGGGATGGCCCTACAATGAGCAGTTCTTC
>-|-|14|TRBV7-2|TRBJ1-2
CASSLRRTNYGYTF
TGTGCCAGCAGCTTGCGGCGGACTAACTATGGCTACACCTTC
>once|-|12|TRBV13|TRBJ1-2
CASSLAAYGYTF
TGTGCCAGCAGCTTAGCCGCCTATGGCTACACCTTC
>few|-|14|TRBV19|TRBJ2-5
CASSISAGKETQYF
TGTGCCAGTAGTATTTCGGCAGGGAAAGAGACCCAGTACTTC
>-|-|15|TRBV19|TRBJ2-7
CASRRSTDSSYEQYF
TGTGCCAGTAGAAGATCAACAGATAGCTCCTACGAGCAGTACTTC
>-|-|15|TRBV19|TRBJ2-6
CATRHGLGGANVLTF
TGTGCCACAAGACACGGATTAGGTGGGGCCAACGTCCTGACTTTC
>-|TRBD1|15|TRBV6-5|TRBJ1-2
CASSAPGTANYGYTF
TGTGCCAGCAGTGCCCCCGGGACAGCTAACTATGGCTACACCTTC
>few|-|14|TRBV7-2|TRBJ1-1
CASSRVGRNTEAFF
TGTGCCAGCAGCCGCGTAGGTCGGAACACTGAAGCTTTCTTT